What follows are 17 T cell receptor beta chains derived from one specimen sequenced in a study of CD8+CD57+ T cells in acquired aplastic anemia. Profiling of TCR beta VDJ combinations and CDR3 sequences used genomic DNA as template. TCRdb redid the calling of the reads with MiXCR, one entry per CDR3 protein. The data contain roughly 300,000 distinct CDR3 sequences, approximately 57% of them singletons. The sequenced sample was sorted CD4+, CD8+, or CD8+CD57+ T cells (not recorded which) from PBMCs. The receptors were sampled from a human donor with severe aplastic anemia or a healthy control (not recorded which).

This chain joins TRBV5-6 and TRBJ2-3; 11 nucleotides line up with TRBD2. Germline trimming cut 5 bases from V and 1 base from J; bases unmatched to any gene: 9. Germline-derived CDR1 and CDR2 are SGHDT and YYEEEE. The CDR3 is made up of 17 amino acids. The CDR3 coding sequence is TGTGCCAGCAGTTTGACGGGACTAGCGGCTCGCACAGATACGCAGTATTTT. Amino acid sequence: CASSLTGLAARTDTQYF. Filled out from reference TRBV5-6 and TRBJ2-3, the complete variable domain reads DAGVTQSPTHLIKTRGQQVTLRCSPKSGHDTVSWYQQALGQGPQFIFQYYEEEERQRGNFPDRFSGHQFPNYSSELNVNALLLGDSALYLCASSLTGLAARTDTQYFGPGTRLTVL.

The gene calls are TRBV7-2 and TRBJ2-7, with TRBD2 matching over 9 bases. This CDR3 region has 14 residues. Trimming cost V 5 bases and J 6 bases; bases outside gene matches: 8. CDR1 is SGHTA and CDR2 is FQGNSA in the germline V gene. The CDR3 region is CASSQPGLAIEQYF. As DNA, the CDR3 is TGTGCCAGCAGCCAACCGGGACTAGCTATCGAGCAGTACTTC.

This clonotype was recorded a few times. The CDR3 bases are TGTGCCAGCAGCCCCCACCCGGAGACCCAGTACTTC. It encodes CASSPHPETQYF. The chain recombines TRBV7-9 with TRBJ2-5; D call uncertain. The CDR3 loop spans 12 amino acids. Trimming stripped 5 bases from V and 5 bases from J, with 9 bases between. Germline-derived CDR1 and CDR2 are SEHNR and FQNEAQ (reference sequence).

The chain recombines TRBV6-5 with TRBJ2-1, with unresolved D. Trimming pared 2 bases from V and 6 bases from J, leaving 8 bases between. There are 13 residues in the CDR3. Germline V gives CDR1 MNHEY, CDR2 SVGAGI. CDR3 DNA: TGTGCCAGCAGTTACGTTGCGATCAATGAGCAGTTCTTC. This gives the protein CASSYVAINEQFF.

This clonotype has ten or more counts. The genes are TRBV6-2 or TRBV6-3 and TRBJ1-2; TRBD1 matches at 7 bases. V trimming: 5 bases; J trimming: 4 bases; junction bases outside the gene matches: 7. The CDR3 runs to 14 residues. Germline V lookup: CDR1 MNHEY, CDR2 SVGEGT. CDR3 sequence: CASSNWGQPYGYTF. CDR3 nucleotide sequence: TGTGCCAGCAGTAATTGGGGACAGCCCTATGGCTACACCTTC.

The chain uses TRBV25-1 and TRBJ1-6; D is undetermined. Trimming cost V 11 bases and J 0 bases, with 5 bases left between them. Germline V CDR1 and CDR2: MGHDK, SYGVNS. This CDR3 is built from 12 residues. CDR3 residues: CAPSSYNSPLHF. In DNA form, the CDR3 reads TGTGCCCCAAGCTCCTATAATTCACCCCTCCACTTT.

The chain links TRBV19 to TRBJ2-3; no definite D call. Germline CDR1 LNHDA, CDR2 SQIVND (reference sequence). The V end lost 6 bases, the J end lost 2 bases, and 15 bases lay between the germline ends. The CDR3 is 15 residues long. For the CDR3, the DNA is TGTGCCAGTAGCTTGGACGGACGGTTCACAGATACGCAGTATTTT. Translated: CASSLDGRFTDTQYF.

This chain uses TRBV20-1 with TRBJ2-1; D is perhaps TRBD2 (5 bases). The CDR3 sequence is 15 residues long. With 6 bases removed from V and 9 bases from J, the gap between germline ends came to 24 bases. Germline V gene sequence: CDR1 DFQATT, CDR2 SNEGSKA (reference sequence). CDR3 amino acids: CSAGTRIGLVIEQFF. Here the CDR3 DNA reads TGCAGTGCAGGAACTAGGATTGGGCTAGTCATTGAGCAGTTCTTC.

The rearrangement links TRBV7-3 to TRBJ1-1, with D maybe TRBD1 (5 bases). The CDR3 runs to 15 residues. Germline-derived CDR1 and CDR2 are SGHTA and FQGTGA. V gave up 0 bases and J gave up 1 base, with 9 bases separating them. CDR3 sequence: CASSLTYGGNTEAFF. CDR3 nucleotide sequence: TGTGCCAGCAGCTTAACGTATGGGGGGAACACTGAAGCTTTCTTT. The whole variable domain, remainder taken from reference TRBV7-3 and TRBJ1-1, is GAGVSQTPSNKVTEKGKYVELRCDPISGHTALYWYRQSLGQGPEFLIYFQGTGAADDSGLPNDRFFAVRPEGSVSTLKIQRTERGDSAVYLCASSLTYGGNTEAFFGQGTRLTVV.

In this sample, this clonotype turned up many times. This CDR3 reads CASSEDRVTDTQYF. The CDR3 nucleotides read TGTGCCAGCAGTGAAGACAGGGTTACAGATACGCAGTATTTT. This chain links TRBV6-1 with TRBJ2-3; D is possibly TRBD1 (6 bases). Germline CDR1 is MNHNS and CDR2 is SASEGT. V was trimmed by 1 base and J by 3 bases, leaving 8 bases between them. The length of the CDR3 is 14 residues.

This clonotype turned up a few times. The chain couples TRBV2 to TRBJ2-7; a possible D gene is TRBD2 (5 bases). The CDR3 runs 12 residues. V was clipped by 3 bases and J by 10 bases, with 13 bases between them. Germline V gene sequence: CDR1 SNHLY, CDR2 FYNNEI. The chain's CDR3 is CASSDSLGSQYF. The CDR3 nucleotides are TGTGCCAGCAGTGATAGCCTAGGGAGCCAGTACTTC.

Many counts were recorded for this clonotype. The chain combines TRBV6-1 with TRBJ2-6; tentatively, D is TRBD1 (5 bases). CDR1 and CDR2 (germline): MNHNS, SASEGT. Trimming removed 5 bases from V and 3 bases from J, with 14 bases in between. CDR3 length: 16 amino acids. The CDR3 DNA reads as TGTGCCAGCAGTCCAAGGGGTGTTGGTGGGGCCAACGTCCTGACTTTC. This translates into CASSPRGVGGANVLTF.

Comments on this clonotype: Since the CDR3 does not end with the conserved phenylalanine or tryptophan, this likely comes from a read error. The CDR3 nucleotides read TGTGCCAGCAGCCGAGACAGGGGGGACACTGAAGCTTTCCTT. Residues: CASSRDRGDTEAFL. The rearrangement uses TRBV6-5 and TRBJ1-1, with 9 bases matching TRBD1. The CDR3 has 14 amino acids. The germline V gene encodes CDR1 MNHEY and CDR2 SVGAGI. Losses at the gene ends were 6 bases for V and 3 bases for J; bases not matched to a gene: 5.

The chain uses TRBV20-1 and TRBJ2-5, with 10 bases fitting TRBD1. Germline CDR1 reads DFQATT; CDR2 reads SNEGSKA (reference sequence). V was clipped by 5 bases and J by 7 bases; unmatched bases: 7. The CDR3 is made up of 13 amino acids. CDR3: CSARDRGVVTQYF. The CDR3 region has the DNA TGCAGTGCTCGGGACAGGGGCGTTGTGACCCAGTACTTC.

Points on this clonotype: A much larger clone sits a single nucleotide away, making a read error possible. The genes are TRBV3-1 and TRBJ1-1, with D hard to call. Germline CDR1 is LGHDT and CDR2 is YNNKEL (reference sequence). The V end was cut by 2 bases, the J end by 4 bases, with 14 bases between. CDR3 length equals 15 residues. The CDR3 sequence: CASSQPHGWATEAFF. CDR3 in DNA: TGTGCCAGCAGCCAACCTCACGGATGGGCCACTGAAGCTTTCTTT.

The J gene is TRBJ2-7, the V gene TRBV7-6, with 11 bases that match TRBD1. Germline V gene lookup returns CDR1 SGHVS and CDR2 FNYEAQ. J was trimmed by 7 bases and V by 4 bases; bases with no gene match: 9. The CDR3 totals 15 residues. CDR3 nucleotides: TGTGCCAGCAGCTCGGACAGGGGGCTATTCGGGGAGCAGTACTTC. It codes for CASSSDRGLFGEQYF.

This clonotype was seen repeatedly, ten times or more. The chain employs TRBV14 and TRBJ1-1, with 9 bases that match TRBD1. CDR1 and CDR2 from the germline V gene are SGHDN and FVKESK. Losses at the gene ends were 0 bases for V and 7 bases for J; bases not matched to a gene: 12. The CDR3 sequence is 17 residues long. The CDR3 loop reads CASSQDPVGTGRDEAFF. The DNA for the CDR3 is TGTGCCAGCAGCCAAGACCCGGTAGGGACAGGGAGAGATGAAGCTTTCTTT.